This passage covers 11 T cell receptor beta chains from one sample sequenced in a study of human T cells and chemical hapten exposure (dated by TCRdb to 2020 to 2022). The protocol used for the library was RACE. Sequencing was carried out with a NextSeq 500. TCRdb reanalyzed the raw reads on its own, using fastp at Q25 for trimming and MiXCR for clone calling, and kept in-frame beta chains. Here each entry gathers all rows of one CDR3 protein and keeps the most common genes and DNA. The sample includes 35,000 to 40,000 distinct CDR3 sequences, with approximately 12% observed a single time. Roughly 1.9% of the sample belongs to the ten largest clones. The time point label for this specimen denotes: pre-sensitization, week 0. The sample's treatment or condition, from its label and the paper: therapeutic diphenylcyclopropenone sensitization with weekly scalp DPC. Total RNA was extracted from unfractionated whole blood that had been collected in Tempus Blood RNA tubes.

The source material was whole blood, sampled in connection with sensitization to the hapten diphenylcyclopropenone (DPC). These receptors were collected from a woman in her 40s with alopecia areata. Some clones in this sample may be carry-over from other donors' samples.

Ten or more counts support this clonotype. This chain links TRBV7-9 with TRBJ2-1; D not resolved. Germline assignment: CDR1 SEHNR and CDR2 FQNEAQ (reference sequence). The V and J ends lost 8 bases and 8 bases respectively, with 10 bases between them. CDR3 length equals 11 residues. CDR3 in amino acids: CASVSGYEQFF. DNA of the CDR3: TGTGCCAGCGTATCTGGTTATGAGCAGTTCTTC.

As to this clonotype: A read error may be the cause here, since a much bigger clone is one base away. The V gene is TRBV18, the J gene TRBJ2-1; D is uncertain. The germline CDR1 and CDR2 sequences are KGHSH and LQKENI. The CDR3 runs 15 residues. Trimming shortened V by 0 bases and J by 7 bases, and 13 bases separated the two germline ends. CDR3 sequence: CASSPPYSYVNEQFF. The CDR3 nucleotides are TGTGCCAGCTCACCACCATACAGTTATGTGAATGAGCAGTTCTTC.

On this clonotype itself: A clone one base away is much larger, so this may be a read error. V gene TRBV27 combines with J gene TRBJ1-6; D gene uncertain. CDR3 length equals 13 residues. Looked up from germline, CDR1 is MNHEY and CDR2 is SMNVEV (reference sequence). The CDR3 region has the DNA TGTGTCATCCCGACCCTTAGGAACTCACCCCTCCACTTT. Its translation: CVIPTLRNSPLHF.

This clonotype was seen ten or more times. At one end, the junction sequence differs from germline, possibly due to a read error. This chain's CDR3 is CSVDPGRNTEVFF. CDR3 bases: TGCAGCGTTGATCCAGGGCGGAACACTGAAGTTTTCTTT. The chain recombines TRBV29-1 with TRBJ1-1, with TRBD1 as a possible D gene (5 bases). Germline V gene lookup returns CDR1 SQVTM and CDR2 ANQGSEA. The CDR3 sequence is 13 residues long.

This rearrangement joins TRBV28 to TRBJ2-1; D is unclear. CDR1 MDHEN and CDR2 SYDVKM come from the germline V gene. CDR3 length: 11 amino acids. V dropped 5 bases and J dropped 7 bases, with 6 bases sitting between them. For the CDR3, the DNA is TGTGCCAGCAGTGTCAATAATGAGCAGTTCTTC. Translation gives CASSVNNEQFF.

This clonotype has a handful of counts. This rearrangement joins TRBV7-2 to TRBJ1-1; unclear D gene. In germline, CDR1 is SGHTA, CDR2 FQGNSA. This CDR3 spans 14 amino acids. Trimming stripped 0 bases from V and 6 bases from J, with 11 bases between. CDR3 region: CASSLAQIRAEAFF. The CDR3 DNA follows: TGTGCCAGCAGCTTAGCGCAGATACGGGCTGAAGCTTTCTTT.

This chain connects TRBV9 to TRBJ2-3; D unclear. The germline CDR1 and CDR2 sequences are SGDLS and YYNGEE. The ends were cut back, 0 bases at V and 3 bases at J, with 5 bases in the middle. CDR3 size: 13 residues. DNA of the CDR3: TGTGCCAGCAGCGTAGCGGGTACAGATACGCAGTATTTT. It codes for CASSVAGTDTQYF.

This clonotype was counted at least ten times. The chain links TRBV20-1 to TRBJ2-3, with D possibly being TRBD1 (6 bases). The CDR3 runs to 16 residues. The ends were cut back, 6 bases at V and 0 bases at J, with 19 bases in the middle. Germline V lookup: CDR1 DFQATT, CDR2 SNEGSKA (reference sequence). CDR3 nucleotides: TGCAGTGCCACTCCGTACAGGGCGGATAGCACAGATACGCAGTATTTT. Translation: CSATPYRADSTDTQYF.

This clonotype has a count of ten or more. At one end, the junction sequence differs from germline, possibly due to a read error. The chain employs TRBV7-7 and TRBJ2-5, with unresolved D. Looked up from germline, CDR1 is SSHAT and CDR2 is FNYEAQ (reference sequence). The CDR3 consists of 13 residues. In DNA form, the CDR3 reads TGTGCTAGCAGCCAACTATCCCAAGAGACCCAGTACTTC. Translated: CASSQLSQETQYF.

This clonotype was found many times. J is TRBJ2-3 and V is TRBV29-1; D gene unclear. The V gene lost 1 base and the J gene lost 0 bases, with 2 bases spanning the gap. There are 12 residues in the CDR3. Germline V CDR1 and CDR2: SQVTM, ANQGSEA. The CDR3 protein is CSVEGSTDTQYF. The CDR3, as DNA: TGCAGCGTTGAAGGTAGCACAGATACGCAGTATTTT.

For this clonotype: It may be a read error: a sequence one base away is much more abundant. The chain is built from TRBV5-6 and TRBJ1-3; a possible D gene is TRBD1 (5 bases). CDR3 size: 17 residues. Per germline, CDR1 SGHDT and CDR2 YYEEEE. The CDR3 nucleotides are TGTGTCAGCAGCCGTCAGGGACCTGTAGGCTCTGGAAACACCATATATTTT. Its protein product is CVSSRQGPVGSGNTIYF.